This T cell receptor (beta chain) was sequenced for a study of OX40 agonist ivuxolimab in advanced cancers. Whole-study results and caveats: Averaging showed that CD8+ T cells had more expanded clones than CD4+ did. At doses 0.1 to 3.0 mg/kg, CD4+ and CD8+ clones expanded.

The CDR3 runs 13 residues. Trimming took 0 bases from V and 4 from J, leaving 6 bases between them. The V gene's germline CDR1 is SGHAT and CDR2 FQNNGV. To note about this clone: As yet, its antigen is unknown.

The repertoire was sequenced with immunoSEQ multiplex PCR; TCRdb's copy has only in-frame clones and lacks some. The repertoire consists of over 50,000 clones, with 92% occurring once and the leading ten covering about a quarter. The chain employs TRBV11-2 and TRBJ1-1; D not certain. This material consisted of CD4+ or CD8+ T cells sorted from blood, taken in a trial of the OX40 agonist ivuxolimab. This TCR derives from an adult with an advanced solid tumor such as melanoma, head and neck, liver or kidney cancer. The CDR3 DNA sequence: TGTGCCAGCAGCTTAGAGGAGTCCACTGAAGCTTTCTTT. This encodes CASSLEESTEAFF.